This T cell receptor (beta chain) was found in a study of blood T cell repertoires in COVID-19. Turning to the study itself: T cells, B-cell-depleted T cells, or PBMCs supplied cDNA or gDNA.

The method was immunoSEQ multiplex PCR; TCRdb's version includes in-frame clones alone and lacks a portion of them. Of about 170,000 clones listed, around nine tenths are singletons. Between the trimmed V and J ends, which lost 0 bases and 5 bases, there was a span of 8 bases. Germline-derived CDR1 and CDR2 are SGHNT and YYREEE (reference sequence). This CDR3 is built from 14 residues. The sequence was collected from a man in his 70s with acute or convalescent COVID-19. Sequencing used peripheral blood. The chain employs TRBV5-4 and TRBJ1-4; D is ambiguous. The CDR3: CASSLGGKNEKLFF. In DNA, the CDR3 is TGTGCCAGCAGCTTGGGCGGAAAAAATGAAAAACTGTTTTTT.